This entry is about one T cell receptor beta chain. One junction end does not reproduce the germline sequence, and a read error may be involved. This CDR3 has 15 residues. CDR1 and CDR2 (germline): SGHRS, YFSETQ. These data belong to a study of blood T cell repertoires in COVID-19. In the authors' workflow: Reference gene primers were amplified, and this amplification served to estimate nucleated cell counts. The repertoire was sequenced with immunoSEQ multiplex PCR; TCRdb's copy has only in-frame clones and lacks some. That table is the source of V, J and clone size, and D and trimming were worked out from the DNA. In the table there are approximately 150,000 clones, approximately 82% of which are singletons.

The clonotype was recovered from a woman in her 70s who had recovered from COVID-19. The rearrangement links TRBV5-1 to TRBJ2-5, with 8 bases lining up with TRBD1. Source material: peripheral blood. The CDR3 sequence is CASSLWGQDQETQYF. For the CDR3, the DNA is TGCGCCAGCAGCTTGTGGGGACAGGACCAGGAGACCCAGTACTTC.